A single sample gave rise to the 29 T cell receptor beta chains below, sequenced in a study of blood T cells in healthy people across ages (dated by TCRdb to the mid-2010s). The library was made by 5' RACE. These reads were obtained on an Illumina HiSeq 2500. The second PCR ran for roughly 7 to 11 cycles and used a J-beta primer mix along with a sample-barcoded 5' primer. TCRdb reprocessed the public reads (quality trimming at Q25 with fastp, clone calling with MiXCR) and kept in-frame beta chains. A single entry per CDR3 protein holds the most common genes and DNA from its merged rows. Present in this sample are 650,000 to 1,000,000 distinct CDR3 sequences, about 37% of which were seen just once. The biggest ten clones account for 13% of the sample. The sample consisted of blood. Source of these receptors: a man in his late teens or twenties in good health.

This clonotype was observed a few times. The V gene is TRBV4-1, the J gene TRBJ1-2, with D maybe TRBD1 (5 bases). Per the germline V gene, CDR1 is MGHRA and CDR2 is YSYEKL. Trimming cost V 2 bases and J 6 bases, with 13 bases left between them. This CDR3 comprises 14 residues. CDR3 sequence (DNA): TGCGCCAGCAGCCAAAATCAGGGAAGACATGGCTACACCTTC. This translates into CASSQNQGRHGYTF.

This clonotype was recorded a few times. The rearrangement uses TRBV2 and TRBJ2-3; D gene ambiguous. The V and J ends lost 1 base and 4 bases respectively, with 12 bases between them. Germline CDR1 SNHLY, CDR2 FYNNEI. The CDR3 is made up of 15 amino acids. In nucleotides, the CDR3 is TGTGCCAGCAGTGAAGAGACCACTTTTGCAGATACGCAGTATTTT. Its protein product is CASSEETTFADTQYF.

The CDR3 bases are TGCGCCAGCAGCCAAGAAGGCTCTAGCGGGGGTCCCAGAGAGCAGTTCTTC. This translates into CASSQEGSSGGPREQFF. The chain has TRBV4-3 and TRBJ2-1; 10 bases match TRBD2. Germline V gives CDR1 LGHNA, CDR2 YSLEER. The CDR3 consists of 17 residues. V shed 0 bases, J shed 10 bases, and the junction held 12 bases outside the gene matches.

V usage is TRBV7-6 and J usage is TRBJ1-5, with D unclear. There are 13 residues in the CDR3. CDR1 is SGHVS and CDR2 is FNYEAQ in the germline V gene. Trimming cost V 5 bases and J 7 bases, with 12 bases left between them. The CDR3 DNA reads as TGTGCCAGCAGCGTAGGTGAACTCCAGCCCCAGCATTTT. Its translation: CASSVGELQPQHF.

This clonotype was seen repeatedly, ten times or more. The genes are TRBV20-1 and TRBJ1-2; 8 bases map to TRBD1. CDR3 length: 15 residues. The V segment lost 5 bases and the J segment 2 bases; nucleotides outside the gene matches: 10. Germline CDR1 and CDR2: DFQATT and SNEGSKA (reference sequence). CDR3 loop: CSAYTGQGPNYGYTF. The CDR3 nucleotides are TGCAGTGCTTACACCGGACAGGGACCAAACTATGGCTACACCTTC.

As regards this clonotype: With a much larger clone just one base away, this may be a read error. This chain links TRBV5-1 with TRBJ2-1; a weak D match, TRBD2 (5 bases). This CDR3 has 15 residues. The V gene's germline CDR1 is SGHRS and CDR2 YFSETQ. V lost 0 bases and J 4 bases, leaving 11 bases between the germline ends. The CDR3 nucleotides read TGCGCCAGCAGCTTGGTGAGGGTAGAGTACAATGAGCAGTTCTTC. Amino acids: CASSLVRVEYNEQFF.

This clonotype occurred a few times. This sequence joins TRBV12-3 or TRBV12-4 and TRBJ2-7; the match to TRBD2 covers 8 bases. The CDR3 has 16 amino acids. Germline trimming cut 6 bases from V and 7 bases from J; bases unmatched to any gene: 17. The CDR3 region has the DNA TGTGCCAGCAGACGCGCGACTTCCGGGACTAGTGGTGAGCAGTACTTC. It yields the protein CASRRATSGTSGEQYF.

This clonotype has only one observation. The rearrangement joins TRBV19 to TRBJ1-1; no clear D. V lost 3 bases to trimming and J lost 2 bases, with 13 bases between them. This CDR3 spans 15 amino acids. The germline gives CDR1 LNHDA, CDR2 SQIVND (reference sequence). This CDR3 is CASSMPGSVNTEAFF. The CDR3 nucleotides read TGTGCCAGTAGTATGCCCGGATCTGTTAACACTGAAGCTTTCTTT.

This clonotype was counted ten times or more. The gene calls are TRBV5-5 and TRBJ2-4; no reliable D call. Germline V gene sequence: CDR1 SGHKS, CDR2 YYEKEE (reference sequence). V lost 3 bases and J lost 0, with 10 bases in between. The CDR3 has 15 amino acids. The CDR3 here is CASSSVVLAKNIQYF. CDR3 sequence (DNA): TGTGCCAGCAGCTCTGTGGTCCTAGCCAAAAACATTCAGTACTTC.

Here the CDR3 DNA reads TGTGCCAGCAGCTTAGCGCTCAGGGCAGATACGCAGTATTTT. It specifies CASSLALRADTQYF. This rearrangement joins TRBV7-6 to TRBJ2-3; D may be TRBD1 (5 bases). Germline loops: CDR1 SGHVS, CDR2 FNYEAQ. V lost 0 bases and J lost 4, with 8 bases in between. The CDR3 has 14 amino acids.

This clonotype was counted between two and nine times. J is TRBJ1-1 and V is TRBV5-1; 11 bases line up with TRBD1. V shed 4 bases and J 3 bases; nucleotides not matched to a gene: 8. This CDR3 has 16 residues. The germline V gene has CDR1 SGHRS and CDR2 YFSETQ. In nucleotides, the CDR3 is TGCGCCAGCAGCCCTGGGACAGGGGGACGGGACACTGAAGCTTTCTTT. Translated, it gives CASSPGTGGRDTEAFF.

The CDR3 bases are TGTGCCAGCAGGAGGGGCGCTGGCGACACTGAAGCTTTCTTT. As protein: CASRRGAGDTEAFF. This chain uses TRBV12-3 or TRBV12-4 with TRBJ1-1; D may be TRBD1 (5 bases). V lost 6 bases and J 3 bases, leaving 14 bases between the germline ends. The CDR3 extends over 14 amino acids.

The rearrangement joins TRBV7-9 to TRBJ1-2, with D possibly being TRBD1 (5 bases). Germline V CDR1 and CDR2: SEHNR, FQNEAQ (reference sequence). The CDR3 covers 15 residues. Between the trimmed V and J ends, which lost 5 bases and 3 bases, there was a span of 16 bases. CDR3 sequence: CASSRQGEQYYGYTF. The CDR3 region has the DNA TGTGCCAGCAGCCGTCAAGGGGAACAATACTATGGCTACACCTTC. Complete variable domain (other parts from reference TRBV7-9 and TRBJ1-2): DTGVSQNPRHKITKRGQNVTFRCDPISEHNRLYWYRQTLGQGPEFLTYFQNEAQLEKSRLLSDRFSAERPKGSFSTLEIQRTEQGDSAMYLCASSRQGEQYYGYTFGSGTRLTVV.

The chain's CDR3 is CASSRTSGGYSEQYF. The DNA for the CDR3 is TGTGCCAGCAGTCGGACTAGCGGGGGGTATTCCGAGCAGTACTTC. The J gene is TRBJ2-7, the V gene TRBV12-3 or TRBV12-4, with 14 bases matching TRBD2. Trimming removed 5 bases from V and 6 bases from J; junction bases left unmatched: 6. The CDR3 loop spans 15 amino acids.

The gene calls are TRBV10-3 and TRBJ1-2; perhaps TRBD1 as D (6 bases). Germline CDR1 and CDR2: ENHRY and SYGVKD. V was cut by 11 bases and J by 6 bases, with 22 bases left in between. There are 14 residues in the CDR3. The CDR3 here is CAAKGGGLKDGYTF. The CDR3 DNA reads as TGTGCCGCAAAGGGGGGTGGGTTGAAAGATGGCTACACCTTC.

This clonotype has more than one count but fewer than ten. The chain links TRBV27 to TRBJ2-5; TRBD1 aligns across 11 bases. The CDR3 runs to 16 residues. Unmatched junction bases numbered 10, after V lost 6 bases and J lost 4 bases. Germline-derived CDR1 and CDR2 are MNHEY and SMNVEV (reference sequence). CDR3: CASSLGTGGTLETQYF. The CDR3 DNA is TGTGCCAGCAGCTTGGGGACAGGGGGAACTTTAGAGACCCAGTACTTC.

The CDR3 loop is CASNRPRDEQFF. In DNA form, the CDR3 reads TGTGCCAGCAACCGGCCCCGCGATGAGCAGTTCTTC. This chain joins TRBV5-5 and TRBJ2-1; unclear D gene. Trimming stripped 6 bases from V and 8 bases from J, with 12 bases between. Germline V gives CDR1 SGHKS, CDR2 YYEKEE (reference sequence). The CDR3 totals 12 residues.

About this clonotype: The junction does not match germline at one end; this may be a read error. J is TRBJ1-5 and V is TRBV7-2; TRBD1 aligns across 11 bases. Germline CDR1 is SGHTA and CDR2 is FQGNSA. This CDR3 is built from 14 residues. The chain's CDR3 is CAGSFRDRGQPQHF. CDR3 bases: TGTGCCGGCAGCTTTCGGGACAGGGGGCAGCCCCAGCATTTT.

This clonotype was recorded once. The rearrangement links TRBV12-3 or TRBV12-4 to TRBJ1-5, with D uncertain. The length of the CDR3 is 14 residues. The V end lost 10 bases, the J end lost 0 bases, and 13 bases lay between the germline ends. DNA of the CDR3: TGTGCCACCCGAAGGGCGAATAGCAATCAGCCCCAGCATTTT. Residues: CATRRANSNQPQHF.

This clonotype was counted between two and nine times. V gene TRBV5-1 combines with J gene TRBJ1-2; no clear D gene. V dropped 0 bases and J dropped 4 bases, with 10 bases sitting between them. The CDR3 is 14 residues long. Germline CDR1 SGHRS, CDR2 YFSETQ. The DNA of the CDR3 is TGCGCCAGCAGCTTGGTCGGTGAGCTCTATGGCTACACCTTC. This translates into CASSLVGELYGYTF.

Of note for this clonotype: Relative to the germline gene, one junction end is altered; a read error may explain this. V is TRBV20-1 and J is TRBJ2-7; 8 bases match TRBD1. The CDR3 extends over 14 amino acids. The V gene's germline CDR1 is DFQATT and CDR2 SNEGSKA (reference sequence). The CDR3 loop is CGASDRARSYEQYF. The CDR3 coding sequence is TGCGGTGCTTCGGACAGGGCCCGTTCCTACGAGCAGTACTTC.

This clonotype was counted many times. The chain links TRBV29-1 to TRBJ2-7, with D unresolved. Trimming pared 0 bases from V and 3 bases from J, leaving 21 bases between. CDR3 size: 17 residues. In germline, CDR1 is SQVTM, CDR2 ANQGSEA. The CDR3 region is CSVEESRTFGPDYEQYF. As DNA, the CDR3 is TGCAGCGTTGAAGAGTCTAGAACCTTCGGTCCAGACTACGAGCAGTACTTC.

The V gene is TRBV20-1, the J gene TRBJ1-6; perhaps TRBD1 as D (5 bases). In germline, CDR1 is DFQATT, CDR2 SNEGSKA (reference sequence). The CDR3 contains 15 residues. V was clipped by 3 bases and J by 5 bases, with 14 bases between them. DNA for the CDR3: TGCAGTGCTAGGGATCCTCGGGGGGATAATTCACCCCTCCACTTT. Amino acids: CSARDPRGDNSPLHF.

Only one count was recorded for this clonotype. The chain couples TRBV5-1 to TRBJ2-5; 9 bases are shared with TRBD2. This CDR3 comprises 17 residues. Germline V gene data show CDR1 as SGHRS and CDR2 as YFSETQ. V was clipped by 4 bases and J by 3 bases; unmatched bases: 13. CDR3 region: CASSQGLAAVGEETQYF. The DNA of the CDR3 is TGCGCCAGCAGCCAGGGACTAGCCGCGGTAGGGGAAGAGACCCAGTACTTC. Drawing the rest from reference TRBV5-1 and TRBJ2-5, the complete variable domain is KAGVTQTPRYLIKTRGQQVTLSCSPISGHRSVSWYQQTPGQGLQFLFEYFSETQRNKGNFPGRFSGRQFSNSRSEMNVSTLELGDSALYLCASSQGLAAVGEETQYFGPGTRLLVL.

V usage is TRBV7-6 and J usage is TRBJ2-3, with 10 bases that match TRBD2. Trimming removed 4 bases from V and 2 bases from J; junction bases left unmatched: 9. The length of the CDR3 is 17 residues. Germline V lookup: CDR1 SGHVS, CDR2 FNYEAQ. In DNA, the CDR3 is TGTGCCAGCAGCTATCTTAGCGGGGGGCATAACACAGATACGCAGTATTTT. Encoded protein: CASSYLSGGHNTDTQYF.

This chain links TRBV12-3 or TRBV12-4 with TRBJ2-1; 7 nucleotides match TRBD1. V shed 3 bases and J 8 bases; nucleotides not matched to a gene: 10. The CDR3 runs 15 residues. CDR3 nucleotides: TGTGCCAGCAGTTTGGTAGACAGGGTAGGTGATGAGCAGTTCTTC. Translated: CASSLVDRVGDEQFF.

This sequence joins TRBV6-5 and TRBJ1-1; TRBD1 might be the D (5 bases). This CDR3 spans 14 amino acids. The V gene's germline CDR1 is MNHEY and CDR2 SVGAGI. With 5 bases removed from V and 7 bases from J, the gap between germline ends came to 17 bases. CDR3 amino acids: CASSDESHGGEAFF. The CDR3 DNA sequence: TGTGCCAGCAGTGACGAGTCCCATGGGGGTGAAGCTTTCTTT.

The chain links TRBV30 to TRBJ2-3, with unresolved D. The V end was cut by 0 bases, the J end by 2 bases, with 12 bases between. The CDR3 has 15 residues. Germline V lookup: CDR1 GTSNPN, CDR2 SVGIG (reference sequence). The CDR3 here is CAWSVGGIVTDTQYF. CDR3 in DNA: TGTGCCTGGAGTGTAGGTGGCATAGTCACAGATACGCAGTATTTT.

This clonotype was observed a handful of times. DNA for the CDR3: TGTGCCATCAGTGAGTCGGAGGACAGGGGTCCCGAGCAGTACTTC. Amino acids: CAISESEDRGPEQYF. V gene TRBV10-3 combines with J gene TRBJ2-5, with TRBD1 identical over 9 bases. Matching the DNA end better, TRBJ2-7 makes the J call doubtful. From germline, CDR1 is ENHRY and CDR2 SYGVKD. The CDR3 runs 15 residues.